This TCR beta chain was captured in a study of control samples from healthy donors and cancer patients. Profiled with immunoSEQ multiplex PCR; TCRdb holds only in-frame clones, not every one. The table has around 150,000 clones, 70% to 90% seen once. V lost 4 bases to trimming and J lost 7 bases, with 13 bases between them. Germline V gene sequence: CDR1 SNHLY, CDR2 FYNNEI. CDR3 length: 13 residues. Source material: blood. V is TRBV2 and J is TRBJ1-1; D uncertain. The sequence derives from a man younger than 35 in good health. The CDR3 bases are TGTGCCAGCAGTGCGACAATTTTTGGTGAAGCTTTCTTT. Amino acids: CASSATIFGEAFF.